Listed below are T cell receptor beta chains from one sample, sequenced in a study of T cell responses to AZD1222 COVID-19 vaccine. Method: immunoSEQ multiplex PCR; TCRdb's copy keeps in-frame clones and lacks some. The data contain over 100,000 clones, around 90% of them singletons. Sample: peripheral blood, taken 28 days after the second AZD1222 dose. The receptors were gathered from an adult who received the AZD1222 COVID-19 vaccine. The CDR3 runs from the conserved cysteine through the conserved F or W. The D gene is left open where the match is weak. The size entry is marked missing in some rows and otherwise reads once, few, many or a size class.

CDR3 DNA	CDR3 protein	V gene	J gene	D gene	clone size
TGCGCCAGCAGCTTGGGGGGTAGAGCCTACGAGCAGTACTTC	CASSLGGRAYEQYF	TRBV5-1	TRBJ2-7	-	-
TGTGCCAGCAGTTACTCGGGACAGGGCTACAATGAGCAGTTCTTC	CASSYSGQGYNEQFF	TRBV6-2/TRBV6-3	TRBJ2-1	TRBD1	once
TGCGCCAGCAGCTTCGGGACAGGGGATGGCTACACCTTC	CASSFGTGDGYTF	TRBV5-1	TRBJ1-2	TRBD1	-
TGTGCCAGCAGCCGGTTCGGCGCAGGGCGGGGGAGCGGGGAGCTGTTTTTT	CASSRFGAGRGSGELFF	TRBV6-2/TRBV6-3	TRBJ2-2	TRBD2	-
TGTGCCAGCAGCGACCGGGACAGGGGAGATGAAGCTTTCTTT	CASSDRDRGDEAFF	TRBV4-2	TRBJ1-1	TRBD1	-
TGTGCCAGCAGCTTAAATACCGTTGAAGCTTTCTTT	CASSLNTVEAFF	TRBV11-1	TRBJ1-1	-	-
TGTGCCAGCAGCCAAGGGGGGCGATTGGGTCAGCCCCAGCATTTT	CASSQGGRLGQPQHF	TRBV3-1/TRBV3-2	TRBJ1-5	-	-
TGTGCCAGCAGCTCCCGGACAGGGTTGGTAGTAGGCTACACCTTC	CASSSRTGLVVGYTF	TRBV7-9	TRBJ1-2	TRBD1	-
TGTGCCAGCAGCTTAGGAGCCGGGAGCAACACTGAAGCTTTCTTT	CASSLGAGSNTEAFF	TRBV7-3	TRBJ1-1	-	-
TGCGCCAGCAGCTTGACTAGCGGGAGGTTTGAAACCTCCTACGAGCAGTACTTC	CASSLTSGRFETSYEQYF	TRBV5-1	TRBJ2-7	TRBD2	-
TGCGCCAGCAGCGCAAGCCGGGACGGGTTCGATCAGCCCCAGCATTTT	CASSASRDGFDQPQHF	TRBV5-1	TRBJ1-5	-	-
TGTGCCAGCAGTGGGAATCGGCAGGGGGGTAACTATGGCTACACCTTC	CASSGNRQGGNYGYTF	TRBV25-1	TRBJ1-2	TRBD1	-
TGTGCCAGCAGCTTTCCGCCGGGAAGTGCTCGAAACACCATATATTTT	CASSFPPGSARNTIYF	TRBV5-6	TRBJ1-3	-	-
TGTGCCAGCAGCCAACCCGGGGGCAACACTGAAGCTTTCTTT	CASSQPGGNTEAFF	TRBV16	TRBJ1-1	-	-
TGTGCTAGTGGTTTGGGGTTGGGACTAGCGGGAGACACGCAGTATTTT	CASGLGLGLAGDTQYF	TRBV12-5	TRBJ2-3	TRBD2	-
TGTGCCAGCAGTTTCCTAGCGGGCCACTACGAGCAGTACTTC	CASSFLAGHYEQYF	TRBV28	TRBJ2-7	TRBD2	-
TGCGCCAGCAGCCTTCAGGGGACAGGTCCTTACGAGCAGTACTTC	CASSLQGTGPYEQYF	TRBV5-1	TRBJ2-7	TRBD1	-
TGTGCCAGCAGCGGTGGGACAGGGGGCGCGTCTGGAAACACCATATATTTT	CASSGGTGGASGNTIYF	TRBV9	TRBJ1-3	TRBD1	-
TGCTGGACGTCGTCCTCTAGGGGCCCTAGCCTAACGGATACGCAGTATTTT	CWTSSSRGPSLTDTQYF	TRBV18	TRBJ2-3	-	-
TGTGCCAGCAGTTATTTGCAACCGTCGGGGCTAGATGGCTACACCTTC	CASSYLQPSGLDGYTF	TRBV6-5	TRBJ1-2	-	-
TGTGCCAGCAGTTTGAGTTCATCAGAGACCCAGTACTTC	CASSLSSSETQYF	TRBV27	TRBJ2-5	-	-
TGTGCCAGCAGTTTGGGGAGCGCAGATACGCAGTATTTT	CASSLGSADTQYF	TRBV12-3/TRBV12-4	TRBJ2-3	-	-
TGTGCCAGCAGCTTGGTTTCGACAAGTATGAACACTGAAGCTTTCTTT	CASSLVSTSMNTEAFF	TRBV5-5	TRBJ1-1	-	few
TGTGCCAGCAGTAGAGGCCGCGAGCAGTACTTC	CASSRGREQYF	TRBV12-3/TRBV12-4	TRBJ2-7	-	-
TGTGCCAGCAGTTTTGGGAGGACTAGCGGGATCTTAACCTACGAGCAGTACTTC	CASSFGRTSGILTYEQYF	TRBV28	TRBJ2-7	TRBD2	-
TGTGCCAGCAGTTTGACGGGGGGACGGGTATACACCGGGGAGCTGTTTTTT	CASSLTGGRVYTGELFF	TRBV27	TRBJ2-2	TRBD2	-
TGTGCCAGAGAACAGGGAGGGGGCGAGCAGTACTTC	CAREQGGGEQYF	TRBV19	TRBJ2-7	-	-
TGTGCCAGCACTTTCGGGGGCTCTGGAAACACCATATATTTT	CASTFGGSGNTIYF	TRBV25-1	TRBJ1-3	-	-
TGTGCCAGCAGCCTACGATCGACAGGGCTTCCCTACGAGCAGTACTTC	CASSLRSTGLPYEQYF	TRBV5-6	TRBJ2-7	TRBD1	-
TGCGCCAGCGCCCCGGACAGGGGTAGTCAGCCCCAGCATTTT	CASAPDRGSQPQHF	TRBV5-1	TRBJ1-5	TRBD1	-
TGTGCCTCCCTGGACATGAACACTGAAGCTTTCTTT	CASLDMNTEAFF	TRBV19	TRBJ1-1	-	few
TGTGCCACCAGCAGAGCCGGGGCCCAAGAGACCCAGTACTTC	CATSRAGAQETQYF	TRBV15	TRBJ2-5	-	once
TGTGCCAGCAGCTTAGCGGTCCGCACAGATACGCAGTATTTT	CASSLAVRTDTQYF	TRBV7-9	TRBJ2-3	-	-
TGTGCCTGGAGTGTAGTCCCGGATACGCAGTATTTT	CAWSVVPDTQYF	TRBV30	TRBJ2-3	-	-
TGCGCCAGCACCCTCTTGGGGGACCCCGGCACAGATACGCAGTATTTT	CASTLLGDPGTDTQYF	TRBV4-1	TRBJ2-3	-	-
TGTGCCAGCTTGCCACAATTCTCAGGGGGTGGCTACACCTTC	CASLPQFSGGGYTF	TRBV18	TRBJ1-2	TRBD1	-
TGTGCCACCAGTTTGGGTCCTTGGGATACGCAGTATTTT	CATSLGPWDTQYF	TRBV24-1	TRBJ2-3	-	-